This T cell receptor (beta chain) is drawn from a study of blood T cell repertoires in COVID-19. Overall study: Samples of COVID-19 (acute and convalescent) were obtained from the United States, Italy and Spain.

TCRdb's table, derived via immunoSEQ multiplex PCR, lists solely in-frame clones and lacks some. The table records 200,000 or so clones, approximately 88% of them present only once. The table lists this clone with a few counts. The junction departs from the called germline gene at one end, perhaps through a read error. The CDR3 is 11 residues long. Looked up from germline, CDR1 is ENHRY and CDR2 is SYGVKD. The V gene is TRBV10-3, the J gene TRBJ2-7, with D tentatively TRBD2 (6 bases). This TCR derives from a woman aged 25 to 39 who had been exposed to COVID-19. Source material: PBMCs or T cells enriched from blood (not recorded which). CDR3: CAISDPRDLLF. As DNA, the CDR3 is TGTGCCATCAGTGACCCCCGGGACTTACTCTTC.